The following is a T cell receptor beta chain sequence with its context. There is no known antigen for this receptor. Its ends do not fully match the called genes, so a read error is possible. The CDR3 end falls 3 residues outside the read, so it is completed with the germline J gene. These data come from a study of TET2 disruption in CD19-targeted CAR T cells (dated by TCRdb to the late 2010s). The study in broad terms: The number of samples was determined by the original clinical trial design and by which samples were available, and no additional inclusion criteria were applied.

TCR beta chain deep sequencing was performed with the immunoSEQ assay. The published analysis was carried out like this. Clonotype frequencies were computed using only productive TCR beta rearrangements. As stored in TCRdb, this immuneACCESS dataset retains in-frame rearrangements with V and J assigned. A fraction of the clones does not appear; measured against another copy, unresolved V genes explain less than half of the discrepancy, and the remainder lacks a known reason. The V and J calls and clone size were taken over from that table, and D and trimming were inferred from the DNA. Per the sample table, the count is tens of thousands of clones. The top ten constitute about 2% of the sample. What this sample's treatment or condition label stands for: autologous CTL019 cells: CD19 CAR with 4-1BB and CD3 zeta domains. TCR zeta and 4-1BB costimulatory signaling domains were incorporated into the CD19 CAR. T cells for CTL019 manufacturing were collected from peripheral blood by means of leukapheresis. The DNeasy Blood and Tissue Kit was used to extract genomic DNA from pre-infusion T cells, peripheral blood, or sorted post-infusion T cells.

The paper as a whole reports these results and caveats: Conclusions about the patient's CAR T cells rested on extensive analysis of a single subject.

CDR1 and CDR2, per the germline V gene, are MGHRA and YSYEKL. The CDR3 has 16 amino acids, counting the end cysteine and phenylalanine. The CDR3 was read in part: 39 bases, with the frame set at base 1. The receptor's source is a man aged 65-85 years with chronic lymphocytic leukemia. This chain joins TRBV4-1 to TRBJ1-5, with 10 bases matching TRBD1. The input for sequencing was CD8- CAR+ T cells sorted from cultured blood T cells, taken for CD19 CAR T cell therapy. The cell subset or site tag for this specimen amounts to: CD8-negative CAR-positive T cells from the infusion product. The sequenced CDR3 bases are TGCGCCAGCAGCCCAGCCCCGACAGGGGGCAAACAGCCC. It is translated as CASSPAPTGGKQP. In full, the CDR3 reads CASSPAPTGGKQPQHF.